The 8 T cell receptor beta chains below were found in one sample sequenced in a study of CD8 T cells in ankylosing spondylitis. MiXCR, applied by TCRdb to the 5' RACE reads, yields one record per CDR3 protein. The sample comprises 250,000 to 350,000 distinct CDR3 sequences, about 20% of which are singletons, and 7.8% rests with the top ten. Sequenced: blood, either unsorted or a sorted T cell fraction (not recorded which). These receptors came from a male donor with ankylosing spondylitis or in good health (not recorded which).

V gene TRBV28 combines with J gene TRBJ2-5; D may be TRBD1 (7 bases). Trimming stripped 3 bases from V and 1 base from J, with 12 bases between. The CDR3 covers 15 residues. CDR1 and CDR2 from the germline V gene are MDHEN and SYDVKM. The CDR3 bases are TGTGCCAGCAGTTTCGGAGGGGGCGTCCAAGAGACCCAGTACTTC. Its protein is CASSFGGGVQETQYF.

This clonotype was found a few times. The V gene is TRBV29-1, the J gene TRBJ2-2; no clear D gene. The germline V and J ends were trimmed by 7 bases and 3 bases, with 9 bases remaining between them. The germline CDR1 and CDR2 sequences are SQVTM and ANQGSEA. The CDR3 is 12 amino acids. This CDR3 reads CSALGDTGELFF. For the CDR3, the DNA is TGCAGCGCCTTAGGTGACACCGGGGAGCTGTTTTTT.

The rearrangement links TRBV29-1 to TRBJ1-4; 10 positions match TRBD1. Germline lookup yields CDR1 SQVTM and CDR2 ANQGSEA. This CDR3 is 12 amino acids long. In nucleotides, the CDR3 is TGCAGTGCCGGGACAGGGGATGAAAAACTGTTTTTT. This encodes CSAGTGDEKLFF.

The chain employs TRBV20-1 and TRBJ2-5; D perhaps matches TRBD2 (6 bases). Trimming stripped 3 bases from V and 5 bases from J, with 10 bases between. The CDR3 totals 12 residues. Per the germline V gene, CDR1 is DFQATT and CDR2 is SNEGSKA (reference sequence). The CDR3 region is CSASGSTETQYF. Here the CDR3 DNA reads TGCAGTGCTAGCGGGAGTACGGAGACCCAGTACTTC.

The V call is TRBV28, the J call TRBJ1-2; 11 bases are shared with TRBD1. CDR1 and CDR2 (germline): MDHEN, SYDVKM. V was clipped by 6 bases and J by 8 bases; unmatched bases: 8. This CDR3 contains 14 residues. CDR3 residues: CASSQGQGAFGYTF. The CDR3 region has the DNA TGTGCCAGCAGCCAAGGACAGGGGGCTTTCGGCTACACCTTC.

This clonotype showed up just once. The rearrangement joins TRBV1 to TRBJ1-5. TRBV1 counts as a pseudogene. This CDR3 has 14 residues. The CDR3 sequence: CASSQDTENQPQHF. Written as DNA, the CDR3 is TGCGCCAGCAGTCAGGACACGGAAAATCAGCCCCAGCATTTT.

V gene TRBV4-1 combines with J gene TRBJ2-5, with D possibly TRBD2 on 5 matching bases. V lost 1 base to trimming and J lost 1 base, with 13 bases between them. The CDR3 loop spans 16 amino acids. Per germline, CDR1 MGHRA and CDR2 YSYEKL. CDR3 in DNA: TGCGCCAGCAGCCAAGCTCCGGCGGGCACCCAAGAGACCCAGTACTTC. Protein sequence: CASSQAPAGTQETQYF.

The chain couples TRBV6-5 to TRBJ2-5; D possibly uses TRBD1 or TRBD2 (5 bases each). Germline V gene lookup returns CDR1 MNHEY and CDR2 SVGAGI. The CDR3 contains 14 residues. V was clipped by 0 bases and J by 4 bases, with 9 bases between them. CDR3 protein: CASSYSLGGETQYF. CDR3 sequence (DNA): TGTGCCAGCAGTTACTCTCTTGGGGGAGAGACCCAGTACTTC.